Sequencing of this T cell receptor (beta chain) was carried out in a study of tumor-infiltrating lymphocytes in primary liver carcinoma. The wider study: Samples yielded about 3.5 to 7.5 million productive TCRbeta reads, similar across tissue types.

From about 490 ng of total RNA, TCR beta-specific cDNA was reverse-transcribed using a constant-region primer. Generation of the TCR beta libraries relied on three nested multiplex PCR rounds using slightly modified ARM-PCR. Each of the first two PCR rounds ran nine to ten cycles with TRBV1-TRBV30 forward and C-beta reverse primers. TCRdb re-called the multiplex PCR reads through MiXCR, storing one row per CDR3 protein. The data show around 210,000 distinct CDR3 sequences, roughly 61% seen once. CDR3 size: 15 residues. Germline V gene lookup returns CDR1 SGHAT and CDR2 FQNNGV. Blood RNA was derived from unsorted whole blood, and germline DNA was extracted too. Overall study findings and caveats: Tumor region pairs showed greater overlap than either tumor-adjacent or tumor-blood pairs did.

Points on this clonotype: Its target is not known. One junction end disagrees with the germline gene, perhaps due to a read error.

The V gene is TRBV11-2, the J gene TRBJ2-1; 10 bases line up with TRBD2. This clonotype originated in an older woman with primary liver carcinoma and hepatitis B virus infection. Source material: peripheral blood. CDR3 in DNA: TGTGCCAGCAGCTTAGAGGCAGGACTAGCGGTAGAGCAGTTATTC. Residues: CASSLEAGLAVEQLF.